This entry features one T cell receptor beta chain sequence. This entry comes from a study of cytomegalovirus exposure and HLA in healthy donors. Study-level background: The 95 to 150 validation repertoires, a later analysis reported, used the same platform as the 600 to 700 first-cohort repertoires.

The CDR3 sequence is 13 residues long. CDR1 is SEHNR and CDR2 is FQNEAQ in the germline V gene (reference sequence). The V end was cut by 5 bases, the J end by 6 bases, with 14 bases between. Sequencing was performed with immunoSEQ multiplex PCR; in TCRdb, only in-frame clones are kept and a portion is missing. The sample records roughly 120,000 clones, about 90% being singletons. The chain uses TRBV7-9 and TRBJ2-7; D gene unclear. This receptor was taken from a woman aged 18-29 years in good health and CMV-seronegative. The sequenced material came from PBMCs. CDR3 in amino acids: CASSTDVTREQYF. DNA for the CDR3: TGTGCCAGCAGCACAGATGTCACCCGCGAGCAGTACTTC.